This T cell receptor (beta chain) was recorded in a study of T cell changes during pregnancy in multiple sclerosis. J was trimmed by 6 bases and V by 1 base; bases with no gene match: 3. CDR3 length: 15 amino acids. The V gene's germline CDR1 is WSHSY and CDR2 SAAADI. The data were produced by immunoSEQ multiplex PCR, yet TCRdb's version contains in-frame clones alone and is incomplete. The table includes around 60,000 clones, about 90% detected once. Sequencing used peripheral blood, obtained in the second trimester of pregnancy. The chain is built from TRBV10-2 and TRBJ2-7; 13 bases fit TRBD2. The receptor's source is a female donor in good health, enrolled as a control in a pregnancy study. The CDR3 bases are TGCGCCAGCAGTGAGTGGACTAGCGGGAGCTTCGAGCAGTACTTC. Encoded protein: CASSEWTSGSFEQYF.